The clone carrying this T cell receptor (beta chain) was seen only a few times. Its antigen is not known. This entry is derived from a study of beta chain features in type 1 diabetes. This CDR3 is 16 amino acids long. CDR1 and CDR2 from the germline V gene are SQVTM and ANQGSEA. Losses at the gene ends were 6 bases for V and 6 bases for J; bases not matched to a gene: 15. Since all of the isolated RNA was reverse transcribed, expressed TCRB transcripts were what got sequenced. Naive, central memory and regulatory T cell samples came to a mean of around 3.5 million reads. Profiling relied on immunoSEQ multiplex PCR, and the TCRdb table lists in-frame clones only, not all of them. The sample records 350,000 to 450,000 clones, roughly 13% being singletons. Study-level findings and limits: TCRB CDR3s were moderately but significantly shorter in Type 1 diabetes patients in all four CD4+ subsets. Insertions at VDJ junctions were less frequent in type 1 diabetes patients. These patients also deleted more nucleotides at the same junctions. Naive, central memory and regulatory TCRB repertoires appeared more similar among patients than healthy donors.

The material sequenced was naive CD4+ T cells from blood. The receptor was isolated from a young woman with type 1 diabetes. The gene calls are TRBV29-1 and TRBJ2-3, with 10 bases matching TRBD2. CDR3 in amino acids: CSVAYTSGRAGDTQYF. Written as DNA, the CDR3 is TGCAGCGTAGCCTATACAAGCGGGAGGGCCGGGGATACGCAGTATTTT.